This is a list of T cell receptor beta chains from one sample in a study of cytomegalovirus exposure and HLA in healthy donors. Only in-frame clones appear in the TCRdb table, and some are missing; sequencing was by immunoSEQ multiplex PCR. The sample includes fewer than 400,000 clones, roughly 87% of them seen just once. The sample taken for sequencing was PBMCs. Receptors originate from a man aged 25-45 years in good health and CMV-seronegative. Both conserved end residues are part of each CDR3. Fields, in order: D gene, J gene, clone size, V gene, CDR3 DNA, CDR3 protein. The D gene is left open where the match is weak. Some rows have no size entry. The others give once, few or many, or a class for an expanded clone.

TRBD1 | TRBJ1-4 | NA | TRBV4-1 | TGCGCCAGCAGCAAAGTACGGGGACAGGACAAAAGGGGGAATGAAAAACTGTTTTTT | CASSKVRGQDKRGNEKLFF
TRBD1 | TRBJ2-7 | NA | TRBV4-1 | TGCGCCAGCAGCCAACTCGGACAGGGCTCCGAGCAGTACTTC | CASSQLGQGSEQYF
NA | TRBJ2-7 | many | TRBV27 | TGTGCCACCAAGCAGGGCTCTAGCTCCTACGAGCAGTACTTC | CATKQGSSSYEQYF
TRBD1 | TRBJ1-1 | NA | TRBV7-2 | TGTGCCAGCAGCTTCCCGACAGGGTCATACACTGAAGCTTTCTTT | CASSFPTGSYTEAFF
NA | TRBJ1-2 | NA | TRBV5-1 | TGCGCCAGCAGCCATCTCCTCAGGGATGGCTACACCTTC | CASSHLLRDGYTF
TRBD1 | TRBJ1-2 | once | TRBV4-3 | TGCGCCAGCAGCCCACAGGGGTCTCGGGCTAACTATGGCTACACCTTC | CASSPQGSRANYGYTF
TRBD1 | TRBJ2-6 | NA | TRBV5-1 | TGCGCCAGCAGCTTGGAAGAAACCGGGACAGGGCGTTCTGGGGCCAACGTCCTGACTTTC | CASSLEETGTGRSGANVLTF
TRBD2 | TRBJ2-1 | NA | TRBV7-2 | TGTGCCAGCAGCTCCCGTGGCCGGGCGGGGGTCAATGAGCAGTTCTTC | CASSSRGRAGVNEQFF
NA | TRBJ1-2 | NA | TRBV5-1 | TGCGCCAGCAGCTTGGATCGGGTGGGAGTTGGAGGCTACACCTTC | CASSLDRVGVGGYTF
NA | TRBJ1-2 | NA | TRBV5-1 | TGCGCCAGCAGCGCTGAGCCAGGGGTCGTTATTGGCTACACCTTC | CASSAEPGVVIGYTF
NA | TRBJ2-5 | NA | TRBV5-5 | TGTGCCAGCAGCTTGTTATCCAGGATCGACCAAGAGACCCAGTACTTC | CASSLLSRIDQETQYF
TRBD2 | TRBJ2-7 | NA | TRBV2 | TGTGCCAGCAGCCGACTAGCGGGGGCCTACGAGCAGTACTTC | CASSRLAGAYEQYF
NA | TRBJ1-2 | NA | TRBV6-5 | TGTGCCAGCAGTTACTCCTTAGATAACTATGGCTACACCTTC | CASSYSLDNYGYTF
NA | TRBJ2-2 | NA | TRBV7-9 | TGTGCCAGCAGCCCCCTTACCGGGGAGCTGTTTTTT | CASSPLTGELFF
NA | TRBJ2-1 | NA | TRBV14 | TGTGCCAGCAGCCAAGGGGCGGGCAGCTACAATGAGCAGTTCTTC | CASSQGAGSYNEQFF
TRBD1 | TRBJ2-7 | NA | TRBV2 | TGTGCCAGCAGTCCGGACAGGGTCAACGAGCAGTACTTC | CASSPDRVNEQYF
NA | TRBJ2-1 | NA | TRBV5-6 | TGTGCCAGCAGCTGGGGGGAACACTACAATGAGCAGTTCTTC | CASSWGEHYNEQFF
NA | TRBJ1-2 | NA | TRBV5-5 | TGTGCCAGCAGCTTACAGGTTAACTATGGCTACACCTTC | CASSLQVNYGYTF
NA | TRBJ2-1 | NA | TRBV7-9 | TGTGCCAGCAGCTTACTACAGGGACCCTACAATGAGCAGTTCTTC | CASSLLQGPYNEQFF
TRBD2 | TRBJ2-5 | NA | TRBV19 | TGTGCCAGTAGTATGGTGACTAGCGGGGGGGCTGGGGAGACCCAGTACTTC | CASSMVTSGGAGETQYF
NA | TRBJ2-7 | NA | TRBV4-2 | TGTGCCAGCAGCTTCCTCCCCGCCATGGAGAGGATCCCCTACGAGCAGTACTTC | CASSFLPAMERIPYEQYF
NA | TRBJ2-5 | NA | TRBV10-3 | TGTGCCATCAGTGAGTCAGACAGCCAAGAGACCCAGTACTTC | CAISESDSQETQYF
NA | TRBJ2-3 | NA | TRBV9 | TGTGCCAGCAGCGTAGGGGCTGGGTCAGATACGCAGTATTTT | CASSVGAGSDTQYF
NA | TRBJ2-5 | NA | TRBV9 | TGTGCCAGCAGCGTAGAATCGACAGAGCAAGAGACCCAGTACTTC | CASSVESTEQETQYF
TRBD1 | TRBJ2-7 | NA | TRBV15 | TGTGCCACCAGCAGACAGCGGACAGGAAACTACGAGCAGTACTTC | CATSRQRTGNYEQYF
TRBD1 | TRBJ2-5 | NA | TRBV6-5 | TGTGCCAGCAGAACAGGGGCCGGGGTGGCCCAGTACTTC | CASRTGAGVAQYF
TRBD1 | TRBJ2-7 | NA | TRBV5-1 | TGCGCCAGCAGGGACGGGACAGGGGCCTACTACGAGCAGTACTTC | CASRDGTGAYYEQYF
TRBD2 | TRBJ2-7 | NA | TRBV7-2 | TGTGCCAGCAGCACAACCGGGACTAGCGGTTACGAGCAGTACTTC | CASSTTGTSGYEQYF
NA | TRBJ2-7 | NA | TRBV7-6 | TGTGCCAGCAGCTTATTCGAGGGGGACGGGCAGTACTTC | CASSLFEGDGQYF
TRBD2 | TRBJ2-5 | NA | TRBV29-1 | TGCAGCGGCGGGGGGGAGACCCAGTACTTC | CSGGGETQYF
NA | TRBJ1-1 | NA | TRBV5-6 | TGTGCCAGCAGCTATGACAGGAACACTGAAGCTTTCTTT | CASSYDRNTEAFF
NA | TRBJ2-5 | NA | TRBV7-8 | TGTGCCAGCAGCTTATCCGGGACTTCCCAAGAGACCCAGTACTTC | CASSLSGTSQETQYF
NA | TRBJ1-4 | NA | TRBV11-2 | TGTGCCAGCAGCTTAGATCCGGGGAGGAGGGCTAATGAAAAACTGTTTTTT | CASSLDPGRRANEKLFF
NA | TRBJ2-1 | NA | TRBV5-4 | TGTGCCAGCAGCTTGAAGAGGAGCTCCTACAATGAGCAGTTCTTC | CASSLKRSSYNEQFF
NA | TRBJ2-7 | few | TRBV6-6 | TGTGCCAGCAGTTCCCTGAGCGGTGACGTCTACGAGCAGTACTTC | CASSSLSGDVYEQYF
NA | TRBJ2-7 | NA | TRBV6-5 | TGTGCCAGCAGTTACTCGACGAACAGGAGAATCTACGAGCAGTACTTC | CASSYSTNRRIYEQYF
NA | TRBJ1-3 | NA | TRBV6-5 | TGTGCCAGCAGTTACGATGGTTTGGCCGGAAACACCATATATTTT | CASSYDGLAGNTIYF
NA | TRBJ2-1 | few | TRBV6-5 | TGTGCCAGCAGTTACTCGGAGGGGAGCTCCTACAATGAGCAGTTCTTC | CASSYSEGSSYNEQFF
TRBD1 | TRBJ1-6 | few | TRBV14 | TGTGCCAGCAGCCCTGGGGACAGGGGAAATTCACCCCTCCACTTT | CASSPGDRGNSPLHF
TRBD1 | TRBJ1-5 | once | TRBV5-4 | TGTGCCAGCAGCTTGGAACAGGGGAAGCCCCAGCATTTT | CASSLEQGKPQHF
TRBD1 | TRBJ2-7 | once | TRBV19 | TGTGCCAGTAGCCTAGACAGGGAGTCCTACGAGCAGTACTTC | CASSLDRESYEQYF
TRBD1 | TRBJ1-5 | NA | TRBV19 | TGTGCCAGTAGTATGTCTCTTGACAGGGGACAGCCCCAGCATTTT | CASSMSLDRGQPQHF
TRBD1 | TRBJ1-4 | few | TRBV7-9 | TGTGCCAGCAGCCCCGGGACAGGGGCGACTAATGAAAAACTGTTTTTT | CASSPGTGATNEKLFF
TRBD1 | TRBJ2-5 | few | TRBV19 | TGTGCCAGTAGTCGCAGGTTGGACAGGGGGGGAGAGACCCAGTACTTC | CASSRRLDRGGETQYF
TRBD1 | TRBJ1-5 | NA | TRBV15 | TGTGCCACCCGAGGGAGGACAGGTAATCAGCCCCAGCATTTT | CATRGRTGNQPQHF
TRBD1 | TRBJ1-1 | NA | TRBV27 | TGTGCCAGCAGTTTAATCGGACAGGGAAACACTGAAGCTTTCTTT | CASSLIGQGNTEAFF
TRBD1 | TRBJ2-1 | once | TRBV5-1 | TGCGCCAGCAGAGATACCGGGACAGGGCCGAATGAGCAGTTCTTC | CASRDTGTGPNEQFF
NA | TRBJ1-1 | NA | TRBV7-9 | TGTGCCAGCAGCTTAGGATTAACAGGGAAAACTGAAGCTTTCTTT | CASSLGLTGKTEAFF
NA | TRBJ1-4 | NA | TRBV10-1 | TGCGCCAGCAGTGAGACAGGTCTGCAGGAAAAACTGTTTTTT | CASSETGLQEKLFF
TRBD2 | TRBJ2-1 | NA | TRBV5-4 | TGTGCCAGCAGCTCAGCGCTAGCGGGGGGATACAATGAGCAGTTCTTC | CASSSALAGGYNEQFF
NA | TRBJ1-1 | NA | TRBV6-5 | TGTGCCAGCAGGGGCACAATGAACACTGAAGCTTTCTTT | CASRGTMNTEAFF
NA | TRBJ2-6 | once | TRBV19 | TGTGCCAGTAGCGGCAGGGTGCTCTCTGGGGCCAACGTCCTGACTTTC | CASSGRVLSGANVLTF
NA | TRBJ2-7 | NA | TRBV7-6 | TGTGCCAGCAGCTTAGCGCAGGGCCTCGACTACGAGCAGTACTTC | CASSLAQGLDYEQYF
TRBD1 | TRBJ2-7 | NA | TRBV6-5 | TGTGCCAGCAGCCAAGGGGGACAGGGGGCGCGGGAGCAGTACTTC | CASSQGGQGAREQYF
NA | TRBJ1-5 | NA | TRBV2 | TGTGCCAGCAGGAGAAGTAGCAATCAGCCCCAGCATTTT | CASRRSSNQPQHF
TRBD1 | TRBJ2-6 | NA | TRBV5-1 | TGCGCCAGCAGCTTGGGGGACAGGGTGTCCGGGGCCAACGTCCTGACTTTC | CASSLGDRVSGANVLTF
NA | TRBJ1-5 | NA | TRBV2 | TGTGCCAGCAGTGAAGCGGGCCCAGTCGATCAGCCCCAGCATTTT | CASSEAGPVDQPQHF
NA | TRBJ2-1 | NA | TRBV25-1 | TGTGCCAGCAGTCAAACAGGGCACAATGAGCAGTTCTTC | CASSQTGHNEQFF
NA | TRBJ1-5 | NA | TRBV4-3 | TGCGCCAGCAGCCCAGACAGGTACCTCAATCAGCCCCAGCATTTT | CASSPDRYLNQPQHF